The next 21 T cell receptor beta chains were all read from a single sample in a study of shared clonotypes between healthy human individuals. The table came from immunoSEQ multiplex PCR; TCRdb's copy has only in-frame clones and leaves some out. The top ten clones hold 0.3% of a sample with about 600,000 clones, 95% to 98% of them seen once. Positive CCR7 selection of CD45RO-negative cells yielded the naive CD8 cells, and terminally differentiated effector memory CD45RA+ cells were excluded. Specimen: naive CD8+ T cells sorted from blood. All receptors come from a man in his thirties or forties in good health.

The CDR3 loop reads CASSLDSTYYEQYF. For the CDR3, the DNA is TGTGCCAGCAGTTTGGACTCGACATACTACGAGCAGTACTTC. The V gene is TRBV27, the J gene TRBJ2-7; weak D call: TRBD2 (5 bases). There are 14 residues in the CDR3. V was pared by 3 bases and J by 3 bases, with 12 bases between. Looked up from germline, CDR1 is MNHEY and CDR2 is SMNVEV (reference sequence).

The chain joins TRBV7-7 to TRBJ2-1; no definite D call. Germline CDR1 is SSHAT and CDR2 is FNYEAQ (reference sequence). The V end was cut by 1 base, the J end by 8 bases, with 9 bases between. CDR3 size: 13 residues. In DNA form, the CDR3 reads TGTGCCAGCAGCTTAGGGTGGAACGATGAGCAGTTCTTC. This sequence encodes CASSLGWNDEQFF.

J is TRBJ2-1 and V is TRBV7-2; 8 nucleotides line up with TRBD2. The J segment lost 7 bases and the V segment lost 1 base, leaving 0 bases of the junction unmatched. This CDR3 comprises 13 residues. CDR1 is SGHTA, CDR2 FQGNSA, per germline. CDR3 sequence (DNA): TGTGCCAGCAGCTTAGGCGGGAGGAATGAGCAGTTCTTC. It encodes CASSLGGRNEQFF.

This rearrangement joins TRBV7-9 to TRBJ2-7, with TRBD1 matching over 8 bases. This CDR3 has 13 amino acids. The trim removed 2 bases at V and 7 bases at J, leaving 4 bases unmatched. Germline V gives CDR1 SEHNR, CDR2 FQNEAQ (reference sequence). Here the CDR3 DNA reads TGTGCCAGCAGCTTAAGACAGGGGTTTGAGCAGTACTTC. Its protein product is CASSLRQGFEQYF.

The CDR3 region has the DNA TGCGCCAGCAGTGAGTTCGGTAACAATCAGCCCCAGCATTTT. Protein sequence: CASSEFGNNQPQHF. The chain carries TRBV10-2 and TRBJ1-5; D unresolved. The CDR3 has 14 amino acids. Germline CDR1 reads WSHSY; CDR2 reads SAAADI. Trimming stripped 1 base from V and 3 bases from J, with 7 bases between.

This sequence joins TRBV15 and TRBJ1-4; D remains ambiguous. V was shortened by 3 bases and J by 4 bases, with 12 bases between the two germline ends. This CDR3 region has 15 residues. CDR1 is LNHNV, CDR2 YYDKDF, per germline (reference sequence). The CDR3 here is CATSRVQLLNEKLFF. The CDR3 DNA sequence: TGTGCCACCAGCAGGGTCCAGTTGCTTAATGAAAAACTGTTTTTT.

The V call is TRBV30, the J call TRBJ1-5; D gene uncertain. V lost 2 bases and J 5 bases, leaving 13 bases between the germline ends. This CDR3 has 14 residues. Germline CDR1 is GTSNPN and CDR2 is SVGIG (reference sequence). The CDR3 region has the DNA TGTGCCTGGAGTATGGGAGCGGGCGATCAGCCCCAGCATTTT. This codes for CAWSMGAGDQPQHF.

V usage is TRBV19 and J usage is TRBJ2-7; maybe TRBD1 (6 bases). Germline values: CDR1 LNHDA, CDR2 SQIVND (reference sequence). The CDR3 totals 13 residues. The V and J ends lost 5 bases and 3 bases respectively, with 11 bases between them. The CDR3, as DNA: TGTGCCAGTAGTCACAGGGATTACTACGAGCAGTACTTC. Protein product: CASSHRDYYEQYF. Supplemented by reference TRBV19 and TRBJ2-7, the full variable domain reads DGGITQSPKYLFRKEGQNVTLSCEQNLNHDAMYWYRQDPGQGLRLIYYSQIVNDFQKGDIAEGYSVSREKKESFPLTVTSAQKNPTAFYLCASSHRDYYEQYFGPGTRLTVT.

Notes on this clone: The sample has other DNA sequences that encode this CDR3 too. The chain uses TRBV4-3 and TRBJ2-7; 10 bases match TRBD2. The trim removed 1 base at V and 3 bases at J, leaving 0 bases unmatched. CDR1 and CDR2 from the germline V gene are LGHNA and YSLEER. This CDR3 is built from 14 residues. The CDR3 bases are TGCGCCAGCAGCCAAGGGACTAGCGGCTACGAGCAGTACTTC. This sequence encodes CASSQGTSGYEQYF.

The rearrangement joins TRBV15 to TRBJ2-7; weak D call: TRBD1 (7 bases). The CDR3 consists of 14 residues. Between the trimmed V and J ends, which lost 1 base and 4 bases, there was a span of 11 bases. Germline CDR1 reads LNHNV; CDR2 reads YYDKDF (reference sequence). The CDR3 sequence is CATSRGSGGYEQYF. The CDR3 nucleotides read TGTGCCACCAGCAGAGGGTCAGGGGGGTACGAGCAGTACTTC. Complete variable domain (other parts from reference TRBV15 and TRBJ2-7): DAMVIQNPRYQVTQFGKPVTLSCSQTLNHNVMYWYQQKSSQAPKLLFHYYDKDFNNEADTPDNFQSRRPNTSFCFLDIRSPGLGDTAMYLCATSRGSGGYEQYFGPGTRLTVT.

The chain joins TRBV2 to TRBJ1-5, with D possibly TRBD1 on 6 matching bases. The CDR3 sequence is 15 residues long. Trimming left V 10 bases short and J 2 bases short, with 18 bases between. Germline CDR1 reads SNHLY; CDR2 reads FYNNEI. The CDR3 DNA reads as TGTGCCACCCAGAAAGGGGGAAACGGCAATCAGCCCCAGCATTTT. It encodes CATQKGGNGNQPQHF. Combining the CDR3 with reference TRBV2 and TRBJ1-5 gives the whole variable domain EPEVTQTPSHQVTQMGQEVILRCVPISNHLYFYWYRQILGQKVEFLVSFYNNEISEKSEIFDDQFSVERPDGSNFTLKIRSTKLEDSAMYFCATQKGGNGNQPQHFGDGTRLSIL.

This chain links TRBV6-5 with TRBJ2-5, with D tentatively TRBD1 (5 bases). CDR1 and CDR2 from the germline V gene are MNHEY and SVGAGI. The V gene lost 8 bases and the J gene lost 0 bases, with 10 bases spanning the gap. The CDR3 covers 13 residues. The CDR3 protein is CASGRAYQETQYF. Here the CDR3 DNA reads TGTGCCAGCGGCAGGGCGTACCAAGAGACCCAGTACTTC.

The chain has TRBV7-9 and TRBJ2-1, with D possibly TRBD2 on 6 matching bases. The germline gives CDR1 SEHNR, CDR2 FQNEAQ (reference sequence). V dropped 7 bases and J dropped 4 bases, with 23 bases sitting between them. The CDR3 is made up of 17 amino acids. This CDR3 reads CASTPRVGTRGYNEQFF. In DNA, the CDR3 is TGTGCCAGCACCCCCCGGGTTGGGACTCGCGGGTACAATGAGCAGTTCTTC. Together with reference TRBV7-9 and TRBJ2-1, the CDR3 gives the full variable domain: DTGVSQNPRHKITKRGQNVTFRCDPISEHNRLYWYRQTLGQGPEFLTYFQNEAQLEKSRLLSDRFSAERPKGSFSTLEIQRTEQGDSAMYLCASTPRVGTRGYNEQFFGPGTRLTVL.

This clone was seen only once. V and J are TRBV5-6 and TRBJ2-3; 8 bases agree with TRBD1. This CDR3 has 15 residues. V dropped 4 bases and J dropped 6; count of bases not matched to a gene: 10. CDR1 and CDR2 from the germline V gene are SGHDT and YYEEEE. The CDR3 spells CASSATGEIVDTQYF. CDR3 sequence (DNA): TGTGCCAGCAGCGCGACAGGGGAAATTGTGGATACGCAGTATTTT.

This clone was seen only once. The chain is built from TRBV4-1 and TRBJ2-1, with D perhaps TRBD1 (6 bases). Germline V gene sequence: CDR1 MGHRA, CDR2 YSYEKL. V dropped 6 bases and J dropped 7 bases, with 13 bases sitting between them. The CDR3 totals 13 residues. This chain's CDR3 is CASRGAGTNEQFF. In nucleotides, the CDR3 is TGCGCCAGCAGGGGGGCAGGGACGAATGAGCAGTTCTTC.

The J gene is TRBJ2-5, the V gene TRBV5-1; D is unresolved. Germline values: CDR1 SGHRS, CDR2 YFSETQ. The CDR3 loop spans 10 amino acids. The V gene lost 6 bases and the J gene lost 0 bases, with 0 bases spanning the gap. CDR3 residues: CASNQETQYF. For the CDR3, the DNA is TGCGCCAGCAACCAAGAGACCCAGTACTTC. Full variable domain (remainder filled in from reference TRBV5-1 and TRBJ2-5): KAGVTQTPRYLIKTRGQQVTLSCSPISGHRSVSWYQQTPGQGLQFLFEYFSETQRNKGNFPGRFSGRQFSNSRSEMNVSTLELGDSALYLCASNQETQYFGPGTRLLVL.

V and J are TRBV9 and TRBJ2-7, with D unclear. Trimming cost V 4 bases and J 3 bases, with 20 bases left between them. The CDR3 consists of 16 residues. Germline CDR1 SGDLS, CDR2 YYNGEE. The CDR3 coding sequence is TGTGCCAGCAGCCCCGAAGGTACCTACTCCCTCTACGAGCAGTACTTC. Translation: CASSPEGTYSLYEQYF.

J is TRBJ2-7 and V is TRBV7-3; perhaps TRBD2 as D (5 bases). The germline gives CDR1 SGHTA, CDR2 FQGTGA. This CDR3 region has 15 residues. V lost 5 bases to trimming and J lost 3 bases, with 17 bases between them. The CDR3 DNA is TGTGCCAGCAGCAACGGAGGAGGACTGAGCTACGAGCAGTACTTC. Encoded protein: CASSNGGGLSYEQYF.

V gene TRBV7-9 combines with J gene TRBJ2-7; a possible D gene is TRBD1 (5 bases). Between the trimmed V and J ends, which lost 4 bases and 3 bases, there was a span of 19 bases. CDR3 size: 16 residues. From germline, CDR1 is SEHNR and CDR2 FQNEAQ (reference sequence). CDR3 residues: CASSYPNSKTDYEQYF. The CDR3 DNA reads TGTGCCAGCAGCTACCCCAACTCTAAGACAGACTACGAGCAGTACTTC.

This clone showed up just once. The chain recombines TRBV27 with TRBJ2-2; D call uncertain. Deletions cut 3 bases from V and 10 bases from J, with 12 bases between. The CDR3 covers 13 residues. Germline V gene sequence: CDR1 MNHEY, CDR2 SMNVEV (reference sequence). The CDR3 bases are TGTGCCAGCAGTTTCCTGGGTGGGCAGGAGCTGTTTTTT. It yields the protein CASSFLGGQELFF.

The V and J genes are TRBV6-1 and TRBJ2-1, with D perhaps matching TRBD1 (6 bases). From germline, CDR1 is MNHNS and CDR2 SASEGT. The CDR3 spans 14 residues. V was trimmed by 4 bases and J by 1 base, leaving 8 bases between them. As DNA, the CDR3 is TGTGCCAGCAGTGTCAGGGGATCCTACAATGAGCAGTTCTTC. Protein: CASSVRGSYNEQFF.